Each of the 24 T cell receptor beta chains below was sequenced from the same sample in a study of cytomegalovirus exposure and HLA in healthy donors. Assay used: immunoSEQ multiplex PCR; TCRdb lists only in-frame clones, some missing. The sample consists of roughly 100,000 clones, 85% of them appearing once. Sequenced: PBMCs. The receptors come from a man younger than 30 in good health and CMV-seropositive.

This clone was recorded a few times. The V and J genes are TRBV23-1 and TRBJ2-2; possibly TRBD2 for D (5 bases). TRBV23-1 is an ORF, and what it does is uncertain. The V gene lost 6 bases and the J gene lost 7 bases, with 6 bases spanning the gap. The CDR3 is 11 residues long. The CDR3 loop is CASRRGGELFF. As DNA, the CDR3 is TGCGCCAGCAGACGGGGCGGGGAGCTGTTTTTT.

The rearrangement joins TRBV11-2 to TRBJ2-3, with TRBD2 matching over 8 bases. From germline, CDR1 is SGHAT and CDR2 FQNNGV. The CDR3 spans 17 residues. The trim removed 1 base at V and 6 bases at J, leaving 12 bases unmatched. CDR3 nucleotide sequence: TGTGCCAGCAGCTTAGGTAGTCTGCGGGAGGCGAGGGATACGCAGTATTTT. Its protein is CASSLGSLREARDTQYF.

V usage is TRBV10-3 and J usage is TRBJ2-3, with 9 bases that match TRBD1. Losses at the gene ends were 0 bases for V and 3 bases for J; bases not matched to a gene: 4. Per germline, CDR1 ENHRY and CDR2 SYGVKD. This CDR3 comprises 16 residues. CDR3 loop: CAISESGQGRTDTQYF. CDR3 nucleotide sequence: TGTGCCATCAGTGAGTCTGGACAGGGGAGAACAGATACGCAGTATTTT.

This chain joins TRBV7-3 and TRBJ1-5, with D unclear. V dropped 5 bases and J dropped 0 bases, with 11 bases sitting between them. The V gene's germline CDR1 is SGHTA and CDR2 FQGTGA. This CDR3 spans 15 amino acids. The CDR3 reads CASSHTNYSNQPQHF. The CDR3 DNA follows: TGTGCCAGCAGCCATACAAACTATAGCAATCAGCCCCAGCATTTT.

The chain combines TRBV5-5 with TRBJ2-7; weak D call: TRBD1 (6 bases). Trimming removed 0 bases from V and 2 bases from J, with 12 bases in between. The germline V gene has CDR1 SGHKS and CDR2 YYEKEE (reference sequence). The CDR3 consists of 15 residues. DNA of the CDR3: TGTGCCAGCAGCTTGGAACAGGGTACCACCTACGAGCAGTACTTC. This sequence encodes CASSLEQGTTYEQYF.

CDR3 coding DNA: TGTGCCACCAATATAGCAGAACTAGAAGCTTTCTTT. Amino acids: CATNIAELEAFF. The chain combines TRBV28 with TRBJ1-1; D is unclear. Trimming took 10 bases from V and 8 from J, leaving 17 bases between them. Germline values: CDR1 MDHEN, CDR2 SYDVKM. CDR3 length: 12 amino acids.

The rearrangement joins TRBV5-1 to TRBJ2-3; 8 bases line up with TRBD2. V shed 5 bases, J shed 6 bases, and the junction held 5 bases outside the gene matches. This CDR3 spans 13 amino acids. Germline CDR1 reads SGHRS; CDR2 reads YFSETQ. The CDR3 reads CASRTSAPDTQYF. DNA of the CDR3: TGCGCCAGCAGGACTAGCGCCCCGGATACGCAGTATTTT.

The chain employs TRBV2 and TRBJ2-2, with 7 bases lining up with TRBD2. This CDR3 contains 15 residues. Per the germline V gene, CDR1 is SNHLY and CDR2 is FYNNEI. V shed 3 bases and J 6 bases; nucleotides not matched to a gene: 7. This chain's CDR3 is CASSEGLGGAGELFF. Written as DNA, the CDR3 is TGTGCCAGCAGTGAGGGCCTGGGGGGGGCCGGGGAGCTGTTTTTT.

This rearrangement joins TRBV14 to TRBJ2-2; 12 nucleotides align to TRBD2. The V gene's germline CDR1 is SGHDN and CDR2 FVKESK. The CDR3 loop spans 18 amino acids. With V trimmed by 2 bases and J by 1 base, 5 bases remained unmatched. This chain's CDR3 is CASSQPGLAGMNTGELFF. CDR3 nucleotides: TGTGCCAGCAGCCAACCAGGACTAGCGGGAATGAACACCGGGGAGCTGTTTTTT.

The rearrangement joins TRBV11-3 to TRBJ2-3; the match to TRBD1 covers 8 bases. Germline trimming cut 3 bases from V and 1 base from J; bases unmatched to any gene: 6. Germline V CDR1 and CDR2: SGHNT, YENEEA. This CDR3 is 16 amino acids long. In DNA, the CDR3 is TGTGCCAGCAGCTTGGGCGGACAGGGAGGCACAGATACGCAGTATTTT. This encodes CASSLGGQGGTDTQYF.

This clone came up once. The genes are TRBV28 and TRBJ1-1; D is unresolved. The germline V and J ends were trimmed by 3 bases and 6 bases, with 11 bases remaining between them. CDR3 length equals 13 residues. Per germline, CDR1 MDHEN and CDR2 SYDVKM. CDR3 in amino acids: CASSLGGHAEAFF. For the CDR3, the DNA is TGTGCCAGCAGTTTGGGCGGGCACGCTGAAGCTTTCTTT. The variable domain in full, completed from reference TRBV28 and TRBJ1-1, reads DVKVTQSSRYLVKRTGEKVFLECVQDMDHENMFWYRQDPGLGLRLIYFSYDVKMKEKGDIPEGYSVSREKKERFSLILESASTNQTSMYLCASSLGGHAEAFFGQGTRLTVV.

The chain links TRBV29-1 to TRBJ2-3; tentatively, D is TRBD2 (6 bases). V lost 8 bases to trimming and J lost 0 bases, with 12 bases between them. The CDR3 loop spans 13 amino acids. CDR1 SQVTM and CDR2 ANQGSEA come from the germline V gene. The CDR3 sequence is CSIAGSSTDTQYF. CDR3 bases: TGCAGCATTGCGGGATCTAGCACAGATACGCAGTATTTT.

The chain joins TRBV28 to TRBJ1-2, with D unclear. In germline, CDR1 is MDHEN, CDR2 SYDVKM. This CDR3 contains 13 residues. V shed 4 bases and J shed 5 bases, with 11 bases lying between them. CDR3 bases: TGTGCCAGCAGTTCCCGACGGGGATATGGCTACACCTTC. Translating it yields CASSSRRGYGYTF.

Written as DNA, the CDR3 is TGTGCCAGCAGCTTAATAGGTAGCGGGAGTTTGTTCGAGCAGTACTTC. It is translated as CASSLIGSGSLFEQYF. V is TRBV11-2 and J is TRBJ2-7; 9 nucleotides align to TRBD2. After removal of 2 bases from V and 6 bases from J, the junction contained 11 bases not matched to a gene. CDR3 length: 16 amino acids. Looked up from germline, CDR1 is SGHAT and CDR2 is FQNNGV.

This rearrangement joins TRBV27 to TRBJ1-1; D call uncertain. V gave up 6 bases and J gave up 8 bases, with 10 bases separating them. Germline V gene data show CDR1 as MNHEY and CDR2 as SMNVEV (reference sequence). The CDR3 sequence is 11 residues long. This CDR3 is CASSSNSEAFF. The CDR3 DNA follows: TGTGCCAGCAGCTCTAACAGCGAAGCTTTCTTT.

The J gene is TRBJ1-1, the V gene TRBV6-5; maybe TRBD1 (6 bases). The V and J ends lost 0 bases and 0 bases respectively, with 8 bases between them. There are 15 residues in the CDR3. Germline V gene sequence: CDR1 MNHEY, CDR2 SVGAGI. CDR3 sequence (DNA): TGTGCCAGCAGTTACTCGACAGGAGTGAACACTGAAGCTTTCTTT. Its translation is CASSYSTGVNTEAFF.

This chain uses TRBV29-1 with TRBJ2-7; D may be TRBD2 (5 bases). Germline CDR1 SQVTM, CDR2 ANQGSEA. The CDR3 covers 13 residues. V was cut by 6 bases and J by 1 base, with 13 bases left in between. The CDR3 region has the DNA TGCAGCGTGACTTCGGGATTTTCCTACGAGCAGTACTTC. It translates to CSVTSGFSYEQYF.

J is TRBJ2-7 and V is TRBV5-6; 8 bases agree with TRBD1. Trimming took 6 bases from V and 0 from J; bases not matched to a gene: 2. The germline CDR1 and CDR2 sequences are SGHDT and YYEEEE. CDR3 length: 13 amino acids. CDR3 sequence: CASTDRGSYEQYV. The CDR3 DNA sequence: TGTGCCAGCACCGACAGGGGCTCCTACGAGCAGTACGTC.

The gene calls are TRBV6-5 and TRBJ2-1, with 12 bases aligning to TRBD2. Per germline, CDR1 MNHEY and CDR2 SVGAGI. The CDR3 is 16 residues long. The V segment lost 0 bases and the J segment 7 bases; nucleotides outside the gene matches: 4. The CDR3 sequence is CASSYSPSGRANEQFF. CDR3 sequence (DNA): TGTGCCAGCAGTTACTCTCCTAGCGGGAGGGCGAATGAGCAGTTCTTC.

The V gene is TRBV6-5, the J gene TRBJ2-2; the match to TRBD1 covers 8 bases. CDR1 and CDR2 from the germline V gene are MNHEY and SVGAGI. This CDR3 contains 14 residues. V lost 10 bases to trimming and J lost 6 bases; unmatched junction nucleotides: 10. The CDR3: CAIAPGGAAGELFF. DNA of the CDR3: TGTGCCATCGCCCCAGGGGGCGCCGCCGGGGAGCTGTTTTTT.

The chain is built from TRBV28 and TRBJ2-7, with 10 bases identical to TRBD1. CDR1 is MDHEN, CDR2 SYDVKM, per germline. Unmatched junction bases numbered 12, after V lost 6 bases and J lost 13 bases. The CDR3 is 13 residues long. The CDR3 nucleotides read TGTGCCAGCAGCCGAGACAGGGGGCGAACTCATTACGTC. This encodes CASSRDRGRTHYV.

V gene TRBV4-2 combines with J gene TRBJ2-1; the match to TRBD2 covers 8 bases. V shed 4 bases, J shed 5 bases, and the junction held 4 bases outside the gene matches. CDR3 length: 14 amino acids. Germline V gene data show CDR1 as LGHNA and CDR2 as YNFKEQ. The CDR3 here is CASSPIAGNNEQFF. The CDR3 coding sequence is TGTGCCAGCAGCCCCATAGCGGGAAACAATGAGCAGTTCTTC.

J is TRBJ2-1 and V is TRBV7-3, with TRBD2 matching 9 bases. Germline CDR1 SGHTA, CDR2 FQGTGA. The CDR3 extends over 17 amino acids. Germline trimming cut 6 bases from V and 4 bases from J; bases unmatched to any gene: 13. DNA of the CDR3: TGTGCCAGCAGTTTTAGCGGGAGAGGGGGGGTTTACAATGAGCAGTTCTTC. This encodes CASSFSGRGGVYNEQFF. Looking up the rest from reference TRBV7-3 and TRBJ2-1 gives the full variable domain: GAGVSQTPSNKVTEKGKYVELRCDPISGHTALYWYRQSLGQGPEFLIYFQGTGAADDSGLPNDRFFAVRPEGSVSTLKIQRTERGDSAVYLCASSFSGRGGVYNEQFFGPGTRLTVL.

This clone has a single count. The J gene is TRBJ2-2, the V gene TRBV5-1; 8 bases match TRBD2. Germline V lookup: CDR1 SGHRS, CDR2 YFSETQ. The CDR3 is 14 amino acids. The ends lost 4 bases at V and 4 bases at J; junction bases unmatched: 3. The chain's CDR3 is CASSSSGTTGELFF. As DNA, the CDR3 is TGCGCCAGCAGCAGTAGCGGGACCACCGGGGAGCTGTTTTTT.